Listed below are T cell receptor beta chains from one sample, sequenced in a study of response to subunit inactivated influenza vaccine. TCRdb recomputed calls from the RT-PCR reads with MiXCR, one row per CDR3 protein. The top ten hold approximately 10% of the sample, which has about 570,000 distinct CDR3 sequences, about 10% seen once. In addition, the sample was reused for a study of T cells expressing NK-cell markers.

The sequences come from PBMCs from blood, collected on the day of vaccination. The receptors derive from a man aged 50 to 60 who received an inactivated influenza vaccine. Each CDR3 is given with its conserved first and last residue. A D gene is named only where the DNA matches it firmly. Expanded clones get a size class; other rows say once, few or many, or leave the size out.

14	TRBJ2-3	TRBV20-1	NA	NA	TGCAGCGTCGCCCTGGCCACAGACACAGATACGCAGTATTTT	CSVALATDTDTQYF
17	TRBJ1-2	TRBV23-1	TRBD1	NA	TGCGCCAGCAGTCAAGGGGGACAGGGATCATTTTTCTATGGCTACACCTTC	CASSQGGQGSFFYGYTF
17	TRBJ2-1	TRBV7-8	TRBD2	NA	TGTGCCAGCAGCTTACCACTCGCCGGGGGGTGGAACAATGAGCAGTTCTTC	CASSLPLAGGWNNEQFF
15	TRBJ1-4	TRBV6-2/TRBV6-3	NA	few	TGTGCCAGCAGTTACCAGGGCGGGAGGAATGAAAAACTGTTTTTT	CASSYQGGRNEKLFF
17	TRBJ2-3	TRBV5-1	TRBD2	NA	TGCGCCAGCAGCTTGTGGGGTAGCGGGGGCTCCACAGATACGCAGTATTTT	CASSLWGSGGSTDTQYF
14	TRBJ2-3	TRBV7-2	NA	many	TGTGCCAGCAGGACCCAGGCGAACACAGATACGCAGTATTTT	CASRTQANTDTQYF
15	TRBJ2-1	TRBV7-9	TRBD2	few	TGTGCCAGCAGCTTATCGCTAGCGGGAGCAAATGAGCAGTTCTTC	CASSLSLAGANEQFF
16	TRBJ2-1	TRBV6-5	NA	few	TGTGCCAGCAGTTACGGGGGCCAAAGCTCCTACAATGAGCAGTTCTTC	CASSYGGQSSYNEQFF
16	TRBJ2-1	TRBV11-2	TRBD2	few	TGTGCCAGCAGCTTATACGGGCTAGCGGGGGGCAATGAGCAGTTCTTC	CASSLYGLAGGNEQFF
14	TRBJ2-4	TRBV2	NA	few	TGTGCCAGCATAAGCGAGGAAGCCAAAAACATTCAGTACTTC	CASISEEAKNIQYF
15	TRBJ2-2	TRBV29-1	TRBD2	few	TGCAGCGTCCCCCGGGGGGATTATAACACCGGGGAGCTGTTTTTT	CSVPRGDYNTGELFF
14	TRBJ1-2	TRBV5-1	NA	NA	TGCGCCAGCAGCTTAAACCAAGGGATCTATGGCTACACCTTC	CASSLNQGIYGYTF
13	TRBJ2-1	TRBV3-1	NA	NA	TGTGCCAGCAGCCCGAGGGGGATCAATGAGCAGTTCTTC	CASSPRGINEQFF
17	TRBJ2-1	TRBV14	NA	NA	TGTGCCAGCAGCCAAGATAGGGGACATGGAGCCTACAATGAGCAGTTCTTC	CASSQDRGHGAYNEQFF
12	TRBJ1-5	TRBV12-3/TRBV12-4	NA	NA	TGTGCCAGCAGTTTAGCCCAGGGGCCCCAGCATTTT	CASSLAQGPQHF
14	TRBJ2-3	TRBV27	TRBD1	few	TGTGCCAGCAGTTGGGACAGGCTCCCAGATACGCAGTATTTT	CASSWDRLPDTQYF
14	TRBJ2-3	TRBV6-5	NA	many	TGTGCCAGCAGTTATCTCCGGAGCACAGATACGCAGTATTTT	CASSYLRSTDTQYF
13	TRBJ2-7	TRBV5-1	NA	NA	TGCGCCAGCAGCTGGGAGGAGGGGTACGAGCAGTACTTC	CASSWEEGYEQYF
14	TRBJ2-5	TRBV4-1	TRBD2	NA	TGCGCCAGCAGTCGCCCGACTAGCGGAGAGACCCAGTACTTC	CASSRPTSGETQYF
18	TRBJ2-3	TRBV6-1	TRBD2	NA	TGTGCCAGCAGCGGGAGGGCACTTGGCAGGGCCCCAGGGGATACGCAGTATTTT	CASSGRALGRAPGDTQYF